One sample yielded the 4 T cell receptor beta chains listed below, sequenced in a study of CD8+ T cells in alopecia areata (dated by TCRdb to the late 2010s). The library relied on the immunoSEQ multiplex PCR assay. RNA was extracted from all samples and reverse transcribed into cDNA, which served as template for TCR sequencing. TCRdb took this table from immuneACCESS and kept in-frame rearrangements with V and J called. Such tables lack part of the clones; where checked against another copy, unresolved V genes explain under half of the gap, and the rest is unexplained. Across this sample there are 200,000 or so clones, with approximately 45% seen only once. Over 2.5% of the sample is held by the ten biggest clonotypes. The treatment or condition label of this sample denotes: oral pan-JAK inhibitor, 5-10 mg twice daily. The sequencing used CD4+ T cells sorted from blood, collected at roughly week 38, from a patient treated with tofacitinib. These receptors were taken from a human donor with alopecia areata.

The chain is built from TRBV4-3 and TRBJ2-2; 8 bases line up with TRBD1. The CDR3 is 17 residues long. The V segment lost 2 bases and the J segment 3 bases; nucleotides outside the gene matches: 8. The V gene's germline CDR1 is LGHNA and CDR2 YSLEER. CDR3 in DNA: TGCGCCAGCAGCCAACAAGTGGACAGGGTGGACACCGGGGAGCTGTTTTTT. This encodes CASSQQVDRVDTGELFF.

The rearrangement joins TRBV6-5 to TRBJ2-7; D may be TRBD2 (7 bases). Germline loops: CDR1 MNHEY, CDR2 SVGAGI. The CDR3 runs to 15 residues. The ends were cut back, 5 bases at V and 2 bases at J, with 16 bases in the middle. CDR3 in DNA: TGTGCCAGCAGTCCCCGGCGGGGGCAAACCTACGAGCAGTACTTC. As protein: CASSPRRGQTYEQYF.

The genes are TRBV19 and TRBJ1-5, with D perhaps TRBD1 (5 bases). CDR3 length: 15 residues. Per the germline V gene, CDR1 is LNHDA and CDR2 is SQIVND (reference sequence). The V and J ends lost 4 bases and 6 bases respectively, with 16 bases between them. CDR3 region: CASSTGTGRFQPQHF. CDR3 in DNA: TGTGCCAGTAGTACAGGGACGGGACGATTTCAGCCCCAGCATTTT. The whole variable domain, remainder taken from reference TRBV19 and TRBJ1-5, is DGGITQSPKYLFRKEGQNVTLSCEQNLNHDAMYWYRQDPGQGLRLIYYSQIVNDFQKGDIAEGYSVSREKKESFPLTVTSAQKNPTAFYLCASSTGTGRFQPQHFGDGTRLSIL.

This chain joins TRBV23-1 and TRBJ1-1; D unresolved. TRBV23-1 is an open reading frame, and its role is uncertain. The V end was cut by 4 bases, the J end by 1 base, with 19 bases between. The CDR3 length is 17 residues. The CDR3 spells CASSPPLVGRPNTEAFF. The CDR3 bases are TGCGCCAGCAGTCCTCCCCTGGTAGGCAGGCCGAACACTGAAGCTTTCTTT.